The TCR beta chain under discussion was sequenced for a study of T cell repertoires in cytomegalovirus infection. At the level of the study: CMV epitopes that were recently identified and HLA-C-restricted were used alongside well-studied HLA-B-restricted ones. Study-level results: People with CMV and the relevant HLA were identified by cumulative public TCR beta family frequency. There were HLA-C-restricted CMV-specific TCR beta clonotypes dominating the ex vivo response.

The CDR3 totals 13 residues. V gave up 8 bases and J gave up 5 bases, with 16 bases separating them. TCRdb fed the reads into MiXCR, producing one record per CDR3 protein. The sample includes roughly 730,000 distinct CDR3 sequences, roughly 30% of them seen just once. In the case of this clonotype: Its antigen remains unidentified.

The chain carries TRBV12-3 or TRBV12-4 and TRBJ2-7; TRBD1 is a possible D gene (6 bases). The clonotype originates from a human donor in good health (CMV status not recorded). Some clones in this sample may be carry-over from other donors' samples. The material was cultured PBMCs, obtained from culture after CMV antigen stimulation. Written as DNA, the CDR3 is TGTGCCAGCCGAATTCAGGGGTTCGACGAGCAGTACTTC. This sequence encodes CASRIQGFDEQYF.